A single sample is the source of the 18 T cell receptor beta chains below, sequenced in a study of cytotoxic CD8 clonotypes in ibrutinib-treated CLL. TCRdb's copy holds only in-frame clones and misses some; the assay was immunoSEQ multiplex PCR. The data hold roughly 250,000 clones, with around three quarters observed a single time. Sequenced here: PBMCs, sampled after 24 months of ibrutinib treatment. Receptors originate from a human donor with chronic lymphocytic leukemia.

V is TRBV13 and J is TRBJ2-3, with 12 bases matching TRBD2. The germline gives CDR1 PRHDT, CDR2 FYEKMQ (reference sequence). Germline trimming cut 4 bases from V and 2 bases from J; bases unmatched to any gene: 13. The CDR3 sequence is 19 residues long. The CDR3 nucleotides are TGTGCCAGCAGCTCTAAAACTAGCGGGAGGTGGGGCTTCACAGATACGCAGTATTTT. Protein product: CASSSKTSGRWGFTDTQYF. Variable domain in full (rest from reference TRBV13 and TRBJ2-3): AAGVIQSPRHLIKEKRETATLKCYPIPRHDTVYWYQQGPGQDPQFLISFYEKMQSDKGSIPDRFSAQQFSDYHSELNMSSLELGDSALYFCASSSKTSGRWGFTDTQYFGPGTRLTVL.

The chain joins TRBV25-1 to TRBJ1-2, with TRBD1 as a possible D gene (6 bases). The germline V gene has CDR1 MGHDK and CDR2 SYGVNS. The CDR3 spans 15 residues. V was shortened by 0 bases and J by 5 bases, with 13 bases between the two germline ends. CDR3 loop: CASSEYEGDSYGYTF. The CDR3, as DNA: TGTGCCAGCAGTGAATATGAGGGGGATTCTTATGGCTACACCTTC.

The chain is built from TRBV28 and TRBJ1-2; 7 bases align to TRBD1. The CDR3 totals 15 residues. Germline V gene lookup returns CDR1 MDHEN and CDR2 SYDVKM. V lost 3 bases to trimming and J lost 2 bases; unmatched junction nucleotides: 6. For the CDR3, the DNA is TGTGCCAGCAGTTTTTTGACAGGGAACAACTATGGCTACACCTTC. This encodes CASSFLTGNNYGYTF.

The gene calls are TRBV4-2 and TRBJ1-1; D is ambiguous. Trimming shortened V by 1 base and J by 11 bases, and 14 bases separated the two germline ends. In germline, CDR1 is LGHNA, CDR2 YNFKEQ. The CDR3 extends over 13 amino acids. The CDR3 protein is CASSQGEGVYAFF. The CDR3 DNA is TGTGCCAGCAGCCAAGGGGAGGGTGTGTACGCTTTCTTT.

J is TRBJ2-5 and V is TRBV14; TRBD1 matches 7 bases. The trim removed 0 bases at V and 4 bases at J, leaving 2 bases unmatched. The CDR3 has 14 amino acids. Per germline, CDR1 SGHDN and CDR2 FVKESK. The CDR3 protein is CASSQEAGGETQYF. CDR3 in DNA: TGTGCCAGCAGCCAAGAAGCAGGGGGAGAGACCCAGTACTTC.

The V call is TRBV10-1, the J call TRBJ2-3; D is possibly TRBD2 (6 bases). The length of the CDR3 is 12 residues. The V gene's germline CDR1 is WNHNN and CDR2 SYGVQD (reference sequence). Trimming left V 8 bases short and J 5 bases short, with 11 bases between. CDR3 in amino acids: CASSPAGDTQYF. CDR3 nucleotides: TGCGCCAGCTCTCCAGCGGGAGATACGCAGTATTTT.

The genes are TRBV30 and TRBJ2-7; weak D call: TRBD2 (6 bases). Germline lookup yields CDR1 GTSNPN and CDR2 SVGIG (reference sequence). CDR3 length equals 17 residues. V was cut by 0 bases and J by 0 bases, with 18 bases left in between. CDR3 protein: CAWSVRGLARDSYEQYF. Here the CDR3 DNA reads TGTGCCTGGAGTGTACGAGGGCTAGCGAGAGACTCCTACGAGCAGTACTTC.

The chain uses TRBV28 and TRBJ1-5; perhaps TRBD1 as D (5 bases). This CDR3 has 23 amino acids. Germline V gene lookup returns CDR1 MDHEN and CDR2 SYDVKM. Trimming stripped 6 bases from V and 5 bases from J, with 41 bases between. The CDR3 reads CASRPSSGILGRGVSRGDQPQHF. CDR3 DNA: TGTGCCAGCAGACCTTCGAGCGGGATCCTAGGCCGCGGCGTATCGAGGGGAGATCAGCCCCAGCATTTT.

This clone was seen just once. V and J are TRBV28 and TRBJ2-4; no definite D call. CDR3 length: 14 residues. Trimming shortened V by 5 bases and J by 2 bases, and 10 bases separated the two germline ends. The germline gives CDR1 MDHEN, CDR2 SYDVKM. The CDR3 loop reads CASSLQKPKNIQYF. Written as DNA, the CDR3 is TGTGCCAGCAGTCTTCAGAAGCCCAAAAACATTCAGTACTTC. Complete variable domain (other parts from reference TRBV28 and TRBJ2-4): DVKVTQSSRYLVKRTGEKVFLECVQDMDHENMFWYRQDPGLGLRLIYFSYDVKMKEKGDIPEGYSVSREKKERFSLILESASTNQTSMYLCASSLQKPKNIQYFGAGTRLSVL.

In this sample, this clone turned up a few times. This rearrangement joins TRBV13 to TRBJ2-3, with 7 bases lining up with TRBD2. Germline values: CDR1 PRHDT, CDR2 FYEKMQ (reference sequence). CDR3 length: 15 amino acids. With 3 bases clipped from V and 2 bases from J, the junction kept 5 bases outside the gene matches. The CDR3: CASSFTREPTDTQYF. The CDR3 coding sequence is TGTGCCAGCAGCTTCACGCGGGAGCCCACAGATACGCAGTATTTT.

V gene TRBV6-5 combines with J gene TRBJ2-2, with D maybe TRBD1 (5 bases). The V and J ends lost 0 bases and 6 bases respectively, with 14 bases between them. The CDR3 covers 16 residues. Germline assignment: CDR1 MNHEY and CDR2 SVGAGI. CDR3 DNA sequence: TGTGCCAGCAGTTACTCGGTTCAGGGCAGACCCGGGGAGCTGTTTTTT. Its translation is CASSYSVQGRPGELFF.

The chain links TRBV9 to TRBJ1-1; 8 bases line up with TRBD1. The CDR3 contains 15 residues. Germline V gene sequence: CDR1 SGDLS, CDR2 YYNGEE. V dropped 4 bases and J dropped 0; count of bases not matched to a gene: 5. The CDR3 region has the DNA TGTGCCAGCAGCCCTCGACAGGGGATGAACACTGAAGCTTTCTTT. Translation gives CASSPRQGMNTEAFF. Full variable domain (remainder filled in from reference TRBV9 and TRBJ1-1): DSGVTQTPKHLITATGQRVTLRCSPRSGDLSVYWYQQSLDQGLQFLIQYYNGEERAKGNILERFSAQQFPDLHSELNLSSLELGDSALYFCASSPRQGMNTEAFFGQGTRLTVV.

The chain combines TRBV27 with TRBJ2-6; D gene unclear. The ends were cut back, 5 bases at V and 0 bases at J, with 14 bases in the middle. The CDR3 extends over 17 amino acids. Germline values: CDR1 MNHEY, CDR2 SMNVEV (reference sequence). This chain's CDR3 is CASSLRWPHSGANVLTF. The CDR3 DNA sequence: TGTGCCAGCAGTCTACGTTGGCCCCACTCTGGGGCCAACGTCCTGACTTTC.

The CDR3, as DNA: TGTGCCATCACTGACCCTGCCGGGCTAGGCTATGGCTACACCTTC. Residues: CAITDPAGLGYGYTF. V is TRBV10-3 and J is TRBJ1-2; D remains unclear. Trimming pared 7 bases from V and 4 bases from J, leaving 19 bases between. The length of the CDR3 is 15 residues. CDR1 ENHRY and CDR2 SYGVKD come from the germline V gene.

The chain is built from TRBV27 and TRBJ2-1, with 13 bases lining up with TRBD2. V lost 2 bases to trimming and J lost 7 bases; unmatched junction nucleotides: 5. The length of the CDR3 is 16 residues. In germline, CDR1 is MNHEY, CDR2 SMNVEV (reference sequence). The CDR3 DNA sequence: TGTGCCAGCAGTTTAAAGGGACTAGCGGGATTGAATGAGCAGTTCTTC. Protein: CASSLKGLAGLNEQFF.

This clone appeared a few times. J is TRBJ2-7 and V is TRBV7-2; possibly TRBD1 or TRBD2 for D (5 bases each). The V gene lost 4 bases and the J gene lost 2 bases, with 18 bases spanning the gap. CDR1 is SGHTA and CDR2 is FQGNSA in the germline V gene. CDR3 size: 16 residues. This CDR3 is CASSYLARGLTYEQYF. CDR3 nucleotides: TGTGCCAGCAGCTACTTAGCGAGGGGTCTTACCTACGAGCAGTACTTC.

The V call is TRBV28, the J call TRBJ2-7, with 8 bases lining up with TRBD1. The CDR3 consists of 16 residues. Germline CDR1 and CDR2: MDHEN and SYDVKM. Losses at the gene ends were 4 bases for V and 3 bases for J; bases not matched to a gene: 11. The CDR3 is CASSSPGQGWVYEQYF. CDR3 in DNA: TGTGCCAGCAGTTCGCCTGGACAGGGTTGGGTCTACGAGCAGTACTTC.

DNA for the CDR3: TGTGCCAGCAGCTTAACAGAGCTTTCCTACAATGAGCAGTTCTTC. Its translation: CASSLTELSYNEQFF. This chain links TRBV11-2 with TRBJ2-1; D not resolved. Germline V gives CDR1 SGHAT, CDR2 FQNNGV. V lost 2 bases to trimming and J lost 1 base, with 9 bases between them. The CDR3 has 15 residues.